This T cell receptor (beta chain) originates from a study of blood T cell repertoires in COVID-19. About the study: Sources were T cells, B-cell-depleted T cells, or PBMCs; the material itself was cDNA or gDNA.

The CDR3 loop spans 13 amino acids. V was trimmed by 0 bases and J by 4 bases, leaving 4 bases between them. Germline V gene data show CDR1 as KGHSH and CDR2 as LQKENI. Patients at the Seattle site were enrolled during active infection and followed longitudinally. Here immunoSEQ multiplex PCR was the method, and the copy in TCRdb shows in-frame clones only, minus some. In the table there are approximately 150,000 clones, approximately 95% of which are singletons. This sequence was found in an older woman with COVID-19, enrolled during active disease. J is TRBJ2-1 and V is TRBV18; no clear D gene. Sequencing was performed on peripheral blood. In DNA, the CDR3 is TGTGCCAGCTCACCACCGACATACAATGAGCAGTTCTTC. Protein sequence: CASSPPTYNEQFF.